This T cell receptor beta chain was observed in a study of shared clonotypes between healthy human individuals. Note on this clone: What it binds is not known.

Authors' processing steps: ImmunoSEQ only sent back junction sequences with no quality scores, so filtering was done differently. Libraries were prepared by immunoSEQ multiplex PCR; TCRdb keeps only in-frame clonotypes and omits some of them. That table gives V, J and clone size, and the DNA gave D and trimming. The data hold about 2,500,000 clones, with around nine tenths observed a single time. Study-wide results and caveats: Between a few donors, naive CD4 clonotypes were shared at a level of about 5%. With few donors, the genetic and exposure-history diversity represented was limited. Shared clonotypes across all four donors exceeded non-shared ones in generation probability.

The ends were cut back, 4 bases at V and 2 bases at J, with 15 bases in the middle. The CDR3 consists of 15 residues. CDR1 and CDR2 from the germline V gene are SGHTS and YDEGEE. The chain links TRBV5-8 to TRBJ1-2, with a possible D match to TRBD1 (5 bases). The sample consisted of naive CD4+ T cells sorted from blood. Subset here: CD45RA+ positively selected. The receptor's source is a young man in good health. For the CDR3, the DNA is TGTGCCAGCAGCCAATTTTTGGGGCGGAACTATGGCTACACCTTC. Translated, it gives CASSQFLGRNYGYTF.